Sequencing of this T cell receptor beta chain was carried out in a study of cytomegalovirus exposure and HLA in healthy donors. Study-wide results and caveats: There were some public TCRs occurring in many donors, but most TCR sequences were rare. As was reported, the HLA-A and HLA-B alleles of most subjects were accurately predicted from TCR beta sequences. Confirmation in vitro established that three CMV-associated chains were specific for CMV antigens.

Amplification used 60 Vbeta primers and 13 Jbeta primers. TCRdb's table, derived via immunoSEQ multiplex PCR, lists solely in-frame clones and lacks some. The table has around 150,000 clones, about 60% seen once; the top ten hold 7% to 8.5%. Concerning this clone: The antigen is unknown.

The CDR3 is made up of 15 amino acids. Germline V CDR1 and CDR2: SGHTA, FQGNSA. J was trimmed by 3 bases and V by 5 bases; bases with no gene match: 2. The rearrangement links TRBV7-2 to TRBJ2-7; 15 nucleotides align to TRBD2. The origin of this receptor is a woman aged 55 to 70 in good health and CMV-seropositive. Sequencing used PBMCs. The CDR3 DNA follows: TGTGCCAGCAGCCTGGGACTAGCGGGAGGCTACGAGCAGTACTTC. This gives the protein CASSLGLAGGYEQYF.